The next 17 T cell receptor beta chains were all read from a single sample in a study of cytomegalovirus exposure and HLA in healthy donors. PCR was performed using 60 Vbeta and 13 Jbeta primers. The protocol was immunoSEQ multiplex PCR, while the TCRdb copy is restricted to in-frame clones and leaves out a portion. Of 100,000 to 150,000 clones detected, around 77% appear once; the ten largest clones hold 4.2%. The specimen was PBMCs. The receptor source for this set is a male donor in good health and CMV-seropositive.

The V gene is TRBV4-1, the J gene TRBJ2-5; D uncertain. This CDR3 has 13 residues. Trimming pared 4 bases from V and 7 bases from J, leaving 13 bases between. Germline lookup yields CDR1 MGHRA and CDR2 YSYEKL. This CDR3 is CASSLGVVGTQYF. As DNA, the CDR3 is TGCGCCAGCAGCCTGGGCGTGGTGGGGACCCAGTACTTC.

The CDR3: CASSFGQVYNEQFF. The CDR3 DNA reads TGTGCCAGCAGCTTCGGACAGGTCTACAATGAGCAGTTCTTC. V usage is TRBV5-4 and J usage is TRBJ2-1; 7 nucleotides agree with TRBD1. Trimming removed 2 bases from V and 3 bases from J; junction bases left unmatched: 2. The CDR3 has 14 residues. Germline CDR1 and CDR2: SGHNT and YYREEE (reference sequence).

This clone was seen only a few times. CDR3 residues: CASSRDRASWNQPQHF. CDR3 nucleotide sequence: TGTGCCAGCAGTAGGGACAGGGCCTCTTGGAATCAGCCCCAGCATTTT. The J gene is TRBJ1-5, the V gene TRBV2; 9 bases match TRBD1. Germline trimming cut 5 bases from V and 4 bases from J; bases unmatched to any gene: 9. Germline CDR1 and CDR2: SNHLY and FYNNEI. This CDR3 is built from 16 residues.

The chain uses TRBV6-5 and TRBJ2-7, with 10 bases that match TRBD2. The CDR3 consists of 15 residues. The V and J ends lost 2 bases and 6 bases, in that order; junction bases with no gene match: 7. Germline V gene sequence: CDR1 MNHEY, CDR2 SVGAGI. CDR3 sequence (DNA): TGTGCCAGCAGTTACGGTCTAGCGGGAGCCCTCGAGCAGTACTTC. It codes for CASSYGLAGALEQYF.

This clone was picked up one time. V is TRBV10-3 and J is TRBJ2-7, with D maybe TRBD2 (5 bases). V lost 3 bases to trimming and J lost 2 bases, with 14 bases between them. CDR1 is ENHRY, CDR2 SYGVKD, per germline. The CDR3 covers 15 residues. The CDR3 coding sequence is TGTGCCATCAGTGAAGGAGTGGGGAGCCCCTACGAGCAGTACTTC. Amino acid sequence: CAISEGVGSPYEQYF.

In nucleotides, the CDR3 is TGTGCCAGCAGCGTAGTTGGACTAGCGACAGATACGCAGTATTTT. Translating gives CASSVVGLATDTQYF. The rearrangement uses TRBV9 and TRBJ2-3, with 9 positions matching TRBD2. The CDR3 totals 15 residues. V trimming: 0 bases; J trimming: 3 bases; junction bases outside the gene matches: 2. Germline V gene data show CDR1 as SGDLS and CDR2 as YYNGEE.

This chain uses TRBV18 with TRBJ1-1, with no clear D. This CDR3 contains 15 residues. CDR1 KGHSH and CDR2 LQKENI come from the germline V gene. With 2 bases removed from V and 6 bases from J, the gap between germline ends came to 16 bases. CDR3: CASSPNIMGEAEAFF. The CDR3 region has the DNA TGTGCCAGCTCACCAAATATTATGGGAGAGGCTGAAGCTTTCTTT. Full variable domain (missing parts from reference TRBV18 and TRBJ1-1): NAGVMQNPRHLVRRRGQEARLRCSPMKGHSHVYWYRQLPEEGLKFMVYLQKENIIDESGMPKERFSAEFPKEGPSILRIQQVVRGDSAAYFCASSPNIMGEAEAFFGQGTRLTVV.

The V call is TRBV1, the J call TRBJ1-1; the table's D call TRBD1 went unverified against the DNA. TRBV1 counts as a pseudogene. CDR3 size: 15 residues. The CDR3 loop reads CTSPRQGDMNTEAFF. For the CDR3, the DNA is TGCACCAGCCCTAGACAGGGGGACATGAACACTGAAGCTTTCTTT.

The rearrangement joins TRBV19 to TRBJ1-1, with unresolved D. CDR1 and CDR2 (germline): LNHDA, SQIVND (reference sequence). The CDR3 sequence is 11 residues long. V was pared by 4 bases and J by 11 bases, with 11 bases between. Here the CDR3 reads CASSKHECAFF. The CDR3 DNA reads TGTGCCAGTAGTAAGCATGAATGTGCTTTCTTT. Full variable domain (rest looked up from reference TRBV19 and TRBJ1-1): DGGITQSPKYLFRKEGQNVTLSCEQNLNHDAMYWYRQDPGQGLRLIYYSQIVNDFQKGDIAEGYSVSREKKESFPLTVTSAQKNPTAFYLCASSKHECAFFGQGTRLTVV.

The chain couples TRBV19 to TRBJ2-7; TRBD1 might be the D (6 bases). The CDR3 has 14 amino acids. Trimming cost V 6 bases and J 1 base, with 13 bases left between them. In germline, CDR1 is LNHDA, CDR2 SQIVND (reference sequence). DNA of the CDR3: TGTGCCAGTAGCCGCCGGGACACTTCCTACGAGCAGTACTTC. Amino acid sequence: CASSRRDTSYEQYF.

CDR3 nucleotides: TGTGCCAGCAGCCCCACGGCAGATACGCAGTATTTT. Its protein product is CASSPTADTQYF. V and J are TRBV11-2 and TRBJ2-3; D not resolved. Germline V lookup: CDR1 SGHAT, CDR2 FQNNGV. The CDR3 runs 12 residues. V lost 5 bases and J 4 bases, leaving 7 bases between the germline ends.

The CDR3 is CASRWTANTGELFF. CDR3 DNA: TGCGCCAGCAGATGGACTGCGAACACCGGGGAGCTGTTTTTT. This rearrangement joins TRBV5-1 to TRBJ2-2, with D possibly matching TRBD2 (5 bases). Trimming took 5 bases from V and 0 from J, leaving 8 bases between them. Per germline, CDR1 SGHRS and CDR2 YFSETQ. The CDR3 consists of 14 residues.

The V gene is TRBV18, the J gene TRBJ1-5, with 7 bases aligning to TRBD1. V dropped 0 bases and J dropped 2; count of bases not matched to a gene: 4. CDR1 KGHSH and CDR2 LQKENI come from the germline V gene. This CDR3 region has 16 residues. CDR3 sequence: CASSPPRGQGNQPQHF. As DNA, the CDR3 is TGTGCCAGCTCACCACCGAGGGGGCAGGGCAATCAGCCCCAGCATTTT.

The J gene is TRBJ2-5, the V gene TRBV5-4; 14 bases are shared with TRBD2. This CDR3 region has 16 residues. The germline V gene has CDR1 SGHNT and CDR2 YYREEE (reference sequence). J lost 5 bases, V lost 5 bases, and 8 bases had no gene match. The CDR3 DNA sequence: TGTGCCAGCAGGACCGGGACTAGCGGGGGTGGGGAGACCCAGTACTTC. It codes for CASRTGTSGGGETQYF. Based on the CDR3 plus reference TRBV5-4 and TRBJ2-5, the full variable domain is ETGVTQSPTHLIKTRGQQVTLRCSSQSGHNTVSWYQQALGQGPQFIFQYYREEENGRGNFPPRFSGLQFPNYSSELNVNALELDDSALYLCASRTGTSGGGETQYFGPGTRLLVL.

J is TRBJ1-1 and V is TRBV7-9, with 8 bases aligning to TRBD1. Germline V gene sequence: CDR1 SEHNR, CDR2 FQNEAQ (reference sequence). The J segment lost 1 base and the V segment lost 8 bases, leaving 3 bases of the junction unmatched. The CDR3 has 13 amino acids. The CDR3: CASAGQANTEAFF. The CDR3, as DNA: TGTGCCAGCGCGGGACAGGCGAACACTGAAGCTTTCTTT.

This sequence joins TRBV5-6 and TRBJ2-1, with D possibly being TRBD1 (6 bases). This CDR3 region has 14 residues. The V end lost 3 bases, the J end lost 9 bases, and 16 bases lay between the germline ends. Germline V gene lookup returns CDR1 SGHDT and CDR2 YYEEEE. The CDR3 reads CASSSHRVRSEQFF. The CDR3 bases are TGTGCCAGCAGCTCCCACAGGGTACGGAGTGAGCAGTTCTTC.

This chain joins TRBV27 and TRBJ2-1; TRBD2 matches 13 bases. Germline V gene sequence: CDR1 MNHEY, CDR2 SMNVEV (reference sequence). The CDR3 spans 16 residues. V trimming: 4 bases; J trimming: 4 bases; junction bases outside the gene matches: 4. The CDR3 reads CASSSLTSGRYNEQFF. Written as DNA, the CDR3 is TGTGCCAGCAGTTCCTTGACTAGCGGGAGGTACAATGAGCAGTTCTTC.